The clone carrying this T cell receptor (beta chain) was seen repeatedly, ten times or more. Its antigen is currently unknown. Via MiXCR, TCRdb re-called the 5' RACE reads, giving one row per CDR3 protein. The sample shows 25,000 or so distinct CDR3 sequences, roughly 12% of them seen only once. This entry belongs to a study of neurological immune-mediated disorders. General study points: Expanded clones shared no CDR3 amino acid sequences across subjects, suggesting private repertoires in all groups. The greatest TCR clonal expansion occurred in HTLV-1-associated myelopathy and the least in multiple sclerosis, which fell below healthy controls.

Germline V CDR1 and CDR2: MNHEY, SVGEGT. V dropped 6 bases and J dropped 4; count of bases not matched to a gene: 2. The CDR3 has 13 residues. Unsorted libraries used 2 million PBMCs kept at -80 degrees C. Sequencing used PBMCs. This clonotype was obtained from a man in his 60s in good health. The chain links TRBV6-2 or TRBV6-3 to TRBJ2-5, with 10 bases fitting TRBD1. CDR3 sequence reads: CASRRTGGETQYF. CDR3 DNA: TGTGCCAGCAGGAGGACAGGGGGAGAGACCCAGTACTTC.